The clone carrying this TCR beta chain was seen just once. This record comes from a study of blood T cell repertoires in COVID-19. Overall study context: Spain, Italy and the United States supplied samples that represented acute and convalescent COVID-19. The analysed material was cDNA or gDNA that came from T cells, B-cell-depleted T cells, or PBMCs.

Libraries were prepared by immunoSEQ multiplex PCR; TCRdb keeps only in-frame clonotypes and omits some of them. Altogether more than 90,000 clones are present, about 89% being singletons, with the ten largest covering roughly a sixth. Germline values: CDR1 SNHLY, CDR2 FYNNEI. The CDR3 totals 13 residues. Deletions cut 10 bases from V and 7 bases from J, with 17 bases between. This TCR came from a man aged 45-65 years with acute or convalescent COVID-19. V gene TRBV2 combines with J gene TRBJ1-5; TRBD1 is a possible D gene (6 bases). The sample was peripheral blood. DNA for the CDR3: TGTGCCATCAAGGGGGGGTATGAGCAGCCCCAGCATTTT. Translation: CAIKGGYEQPQHF. The variable domain in full, with the rest retrieved from reference TRBV2 and TRBJ1-5, is EPEVTQTPSHQVTQMGQEVILRCVPISNHLYFYWYRQILGQKVEFLVSFYNNEISEKSEIFDDQFSVERPDGSNFTLKIRSTKLEDSAMYFCAIKGGYEQPQHFGDGTRLSIL.